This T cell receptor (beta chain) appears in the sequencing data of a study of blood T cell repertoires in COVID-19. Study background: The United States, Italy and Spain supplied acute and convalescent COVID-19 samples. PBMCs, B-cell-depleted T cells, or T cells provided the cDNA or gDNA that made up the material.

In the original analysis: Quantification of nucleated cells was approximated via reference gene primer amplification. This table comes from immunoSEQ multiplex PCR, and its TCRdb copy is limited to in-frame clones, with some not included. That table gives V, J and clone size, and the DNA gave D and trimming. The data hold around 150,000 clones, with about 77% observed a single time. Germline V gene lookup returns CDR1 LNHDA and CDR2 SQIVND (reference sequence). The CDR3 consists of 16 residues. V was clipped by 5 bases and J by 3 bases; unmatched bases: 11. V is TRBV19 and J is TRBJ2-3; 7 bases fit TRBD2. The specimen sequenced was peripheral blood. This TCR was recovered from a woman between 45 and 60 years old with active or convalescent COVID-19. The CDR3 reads CASSLAAGFRTDTQYF. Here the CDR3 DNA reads TGTGCCAGTAGTCTGGCAGCGGGGTTTAGGACAGATACGCAGTATTTT.